This T cell receptor beta chain was sequenced in a study of cytomegalovirus exposure and HLA in healthy donors. Findings of the study overall: A cluster of highly shared sequence variants was likely a sequencing artifact. In vitro data verified three CMV-associated chains as specific for CMV antigens.

Concerning this clone itself: Its antigen remains unidentified.

The PCR used 60 Vbeta and 13 Jbeta primers. The assay was immunoSEQ multiplex PCR, and TCRdb's table has in-frame clones only and misses some. Of about 100,000 clones in the sample, around 80% were seen once. The CDR3 has 16 amino acids. Per the germline V gene, CDR1 is SGHTA and CDR2 is FQGNSA. V lost 4 bases, J lost 8 bases, and 11 bases stayed unmatched. Sequenced material: PBMCs. This clonotype was sampled from a female donor in good health and CMV-seropositive. The chain couples TRBV7-2 to TRBJ1-6; 7 bases map to TRBD1. CDR3 DNA sequence: TGTGCCAGCAGCTACGGACAGGTTGCCTTGGATTCACCCCTCCACTTT. As protein: CASSYGQVALDSPLHF. The full variable domain, its missing parts supplied by reference TRBV7-2 and TRBJ1-6, is GAGVSQSPSNKVTEKGKDVELRCDPISGHTALYWYRQSLGQGLEFLIYFQGNSAPDKSGLPSDRFSAERTGGSVSTLTIQRTQQEDSAVYLCASSYGQVALDSPLHFGNGTRLTVT.